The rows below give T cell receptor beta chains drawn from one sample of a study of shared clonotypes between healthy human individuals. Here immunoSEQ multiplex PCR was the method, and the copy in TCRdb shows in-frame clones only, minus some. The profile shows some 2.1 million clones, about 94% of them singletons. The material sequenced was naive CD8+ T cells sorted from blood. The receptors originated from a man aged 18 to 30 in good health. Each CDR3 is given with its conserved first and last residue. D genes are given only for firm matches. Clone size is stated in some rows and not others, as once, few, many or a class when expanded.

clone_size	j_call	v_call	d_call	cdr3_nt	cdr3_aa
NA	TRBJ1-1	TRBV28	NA	TGTGCCAGCAGTTCCGTACCGGGACTCATGAACACTGAAGCTTTCTTT	CASSSVPGLMNTEAFF
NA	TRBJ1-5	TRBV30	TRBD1	TGTGCCTATGGACAGGAGAATAGCAATCAGCCCCAGCATTTT	CAYGQENSNQPQHF
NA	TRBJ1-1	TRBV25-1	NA	TGTGCCAGCAGGCCGGGACCCCGAGGCACTGAAGCTTTCTTT	CASRPGPRGTEAFF
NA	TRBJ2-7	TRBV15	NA	TGTGCCACCAGTGCCTCCGGGATCTCCTACGAGCAGTACTTC	CATSASGISYEQYF
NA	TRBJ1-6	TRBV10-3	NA	TGTGCCATCAGTGAACCCCAGCTCGGGGAAGGTAATTCACCCCTCCACTTT	CAISEPQLGEGNSPLHF
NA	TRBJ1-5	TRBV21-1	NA	TGTGCCAGCAGCAAACAAGGAAGGAATCAGCCCCAGCATTTT	CASSKQGRNQPQHF
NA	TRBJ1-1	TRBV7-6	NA	TGTGCCAGCAGCTTAGCACGGGGGGGCACTGAAGCTTTCTTT	CASSLARGGTEAFF
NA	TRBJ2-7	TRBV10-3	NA	TGTGCCATCACCTCGACGGGCTCCTACGAGCAGTACTTC	CAITSTGSYEQYF
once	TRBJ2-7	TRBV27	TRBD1	TGTGCCAGCAGTAACAGGGGTCCCATCTACGAGCAGTACTTC	CASSNRGPIYEQYF
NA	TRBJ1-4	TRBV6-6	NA	TGTGCCAGCAGTTACGAGGCCAACGGCGGTGAAAAACTGTTTTTT	CASSYEANGGEKLFF
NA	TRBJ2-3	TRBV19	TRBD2	TGTGCCAGTAGTATCGGGTCGGGGGGGTCAGATACGCAGTATTTT	CASSIGSGGSDTQYF
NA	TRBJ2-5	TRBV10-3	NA	TGTGCCATCAGTGAGTCTGACCGAGAGACCCAGTACTTC	CAISESDRETQYF
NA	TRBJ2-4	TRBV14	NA	TGTGCCAGCAGCCAAACAGGGGAGGGGGCCAAAAACATTCAGTACTTC	CASSQTGEGAKNIQYF
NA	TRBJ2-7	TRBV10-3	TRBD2	TGTGCCATCAGGGATGCGGGAGAAAGCGACGAGCAGTACTTC	CAIRDAGESDEQYF
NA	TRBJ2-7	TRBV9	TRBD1	TGTGCCAGCAGCGTAGCTAGGGACATCATTACCGGGACAGGGGTCTACGAGCAGTACTTC	CASSVARDIITGTGVYEQYF
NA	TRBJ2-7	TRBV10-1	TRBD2	TGCGCCACAGCGGGCTATAGCGGGAGGGCCGACGAGCAGTACTTC	CATAGYSGRADEQYF
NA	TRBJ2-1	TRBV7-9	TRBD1	TGTGCCAGCAGCTTAGTGGGACAGGGAAGCAATGAGCAGTTCTTC	CASSLVGQGSNEQFF
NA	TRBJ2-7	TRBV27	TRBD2	TGTGCCAGCAGCCCGCGGGGGGGTTACGAGCAGTACTTC	CASSPRGGYEQYF
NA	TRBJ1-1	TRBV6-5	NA	TGTGCCAGCAGTTACGAAGGGACGAACACTGAAGCTTTCTTT	CASSYEGTNTEAFF
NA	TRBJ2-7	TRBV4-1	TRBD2	TGCGCCAGCAGCCAAACTAGCGGGACCACCTACTACGAGCAGTACTTC	CASSQTSGTTYYEQYF
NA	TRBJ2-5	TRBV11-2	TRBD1	TGTGCCAGCAGCTTAGGTACAGGGGGCCCAGGGAAGACCCAGTACTTC	CASSLGTGGPGKTQYF
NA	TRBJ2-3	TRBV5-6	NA	TGTGCCAGCACCCCGGGGGCAGGGGACACAGATACGCAGTATTTT	CASTPGAGDTDTQYF
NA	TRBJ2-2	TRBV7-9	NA	TGTGCCAGCAGCTTAGTGGGGATCTCCACCGGGGAGCTGTTTTTT	CASSLVGISTGELFF
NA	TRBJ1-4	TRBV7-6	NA	TGTGCCAGCAGCTTATTAGGCGGGGGAAAACTGTTTTTT	CASSLLGGGKLFF